One and the same sample provided the 21 T cell receptor beta chains below, sequenced in a study of blood T cell repertoires in COVID-19. The assay was immunoSEQ multiplex PCR, and TCRdb's table has in-frame clones only and misses some. The table records over 150,000 clones, roughly 76% of them present only once. Source material: peripheral blood. Receptors originate from a woman older than 75 with COVID-19, enrolled during active disease.

The chain has TRBV11-2 and TRBJ2-7, with 11 bases lining up with TRBD1. Germline CDR1 reads SGHAT; CDR2 reads FQNNGV. The V gene end was trimmed by 5 bases and the J gene end by 3 bases; junction bases not matched to a gene: 6. The CDR3 runs 15 residues. CDR3 in amino acids: CASSAGQGAFYEQYF. In DNA, the CDR3 is TGTGCCAGCAGCGCCGGACAGGGGGCTTTCTACGAGCAGTACTTC.

The V and J genes are TRBV3-1 (or the pseudogene TRBV3-2) and TRBJ1-4; no clear D. V was trimmed by 0 bases and J by 0 bases, leaving 20 bases between them. The CDR3 is 20 amino acids. Germline CDR1 is LGHDT and CDR2 is YNNKEL (reference sequence). CDR3 loop: CASSQELRTDPSATNEKLFF. CDR3 nucleotides: TGTGCCAGCAGCCAAGAACTACGGACTGACCCTTCCGCAACTAATGAAAAACTGTTTTTT.

This clone was seen more than once but under ten times. This chain joins TRBV7-8 and TRBJ2-4; D is perhaps TRBD2 (5 bases). The germline V gene has CDR1 SGHVS and CDR2 FQNEAQ. Trimming removed 1 base from V and 13 bases from J, with 8 bases in between. The CDR3 contains 11 residues. CDR3 DNA: TGTGCCAGCAGCTTAGGACGGGGACAGTACTTC. Translation: CASSLGRGQYF. The full variable domain, rest sourced from reference TRBV7-8 and TRBJ2-4, is GAGVSQSPRYKVAKRGQDVALRCDPISGHVSLFWYQQALGQGPEFLTYFQNEAQLDKSGLPSDRFFAERPEGSVSTLKIQRTQQEDSAVYLCASSLGRGQYFGAGTRLSVL.

CDR3 protein: CASSFSGRKAYEQYF. CDR3 sequence (DNA): TGTGCCAGCAGCTTCAGCGGGAGAAAGGCCTACGAGCAGTACTTC. This chain connects TRBV28 to TRBJ2-7, with 8 bases identical to TRBD2. Unmatched junction bases numbered 9, after V lost 6 bases and J lost 2 bases. The germline CDR1 and CDR2 sequences are MDHEN and SYDVKM. This CDR3 is 15 amino acids long.

V gene TRBV6-5 combines with J gene TRBJ2-7; D remains unclear. The CDR3 totals 14 residues. Trimming took off 7 bases at V and 2 bases at J, with 15 bases between the two ends. Germline assignment: CDR1 MNHEY and CDR2 SVGAGI. The CDR3: CASTGRSPTYEQYF. CDR3 nucleotide sequence: TGTGCCAGCACTGGGCGCAGCCCTACCTACGAGCAGTACTTC.

This chain connects TRBV5-3 to TRBJ2-5; D might be TRBD1 (6 bases). TRBV5-3 is designated an ORF whose function remains uncertain. V was trimmed by 0 bases and J by 5 bases, leaving 23 bases between them. The CDR3 length is 18 residues. The chain's CDR3 is CARSLGFLSGARGETQYF. CDR3 nucleotide sequence: TGTGCCAGAAGCTTGGGGTTTCTATCAGGGGCGAGAGGGGAGACCCAGTACTTC.

The V call is TRBV11-2, the J call TRBJ2-7, with D unresolved. This CDR3 region has 12 residues. CDR1 and CDR2 (germline): SGHAT, FQNNGV. V lost 0 bases, J lost 6 bases, and 6 bases lay in between. CDR3 region: CASSLDRTEQYF. The CDR3 DNA reads TGTGCCAGCAGCTTAGATAGAACCGAGCAGTACTTC.

This sequence joins TRBV3-1 (or the pseudogene TRBV3-2) and TRBJ1-2; no definite D call. Germline V lookup: CDR1 LGHDT, CDR2 YNNKEL (reference sequence). The CDR3 totals 13 residues. The CDR3 nucleotides are TGTGCTACCGGAAAACGACTCGGCTATGGCTACACCTTC. Translating gives CATGKRLGYGYTF.

This clone appeared a few times. CDR3 sequence (DNA): TGTGCCAGCAGGTCCGCAGGGGGATCTGGCTACACCTTC. It translates to CASRSAGGSGYTF. The V gene is TRBV27, the J gene TRBJ1-2; 7 bases match TRBD1. The CDR3 loop spans 13 amino acids. The V gene end was trimmed by 6 bases and the J gene end by 7 bases; junction bases not matched to a gene: 8. The germline CDR1 and CDR2 sequences are MNHEY and SMNVEV (reference sequence).

Only one count was recorded for this clone. This rearrangement joins TRBV14 to TRBJ2-7; 7 bases map to TRBD1. The germline V gene has CDR1 SGHDN and CDR2 FVKESK. With 4 bases clipped from V and 8 bases from J, the junction kept 8 bases outside the gene matches. This CDR3 has 13 residues. The CDR3 protein is CASSPDRVQQQYF. The CDR3 coding sequence is TGTGCCAGCAGCCCCGACAGGGTACAGCAGCAGTACTTC.

The sample holds a few counts of this clone. The chain links TRBV29-1 to TRBJ1-2, with a weak D call TRBD1 (5 bases). The germline V gene encodes CDR1 SQVTM and CDR2 ANQGSEA. Trimming removed 3 bases at V and 3 bases at J, with 11 bases between. The CDR3 runs 13 residues. The DNA for the CDR3 is TGCAGCGTTGATTGGCAGGGTCACTATGGCTACACCTTC. Amino acid sequence: CSVDWQGHYGYTF.

The chain employs TRBV28 and TRBJ2-4; possible D gene TRBD1, 7 bases. The germline CDR1 and CDR2 sequences are MDHEN and SYDVKM. The CDR3 is made up of 16 amino acids. V lost 6 bases, J lost 0 bases, and 15 bases lay in between. The CDR3, as DNA: TGTGCCAGCAGCCCGACAGGGACTCTAGCCAAAAACATTCAGTACTTC. Amino acids: CASSPTGTLAKNIQYF. Full variable domain (remainder filled in from reference TRBV28 and TRBJ2-4): DVKVTQSSRYLVKRTGEKVFLECVQDMDHENMFWYRQDPGLGLRLIYFSYDVKMKEKGDIPEGYSVSREKKERFSLILESASTNQTSMYLCASSPTGTLAKNIQYFGAGTRLSVL.

This clone was picked up one time. The chain recombines TRBV18 with TRBJ2-7; D is ambiguous. CDR3 length equals 12 residues. CDR1 is KGHSH and CDR2 is LQKENI in the germline V gene. V was trimmed by 1 base and J by 4 bases, leaving 5 bases between them. DNA of the CDR3: TGTGCCAGCTCACCACTAGCTTACGAGCAGTACTTC. It specifies CASSPLAYEQYF.

The chain joins TRBV6-1 to TRBJ2-3, with a possible D match to TRBD1 (5 bases). V lost 2 bases to trimming and J lost 0 bases, with 6 bases between them. The V gene's germline CDR1 is MNHNS and CDR2 SASEGT. The length of the CDR3 is 14 residues. The CDR3 sequence: CASSESGSTDTQYF. The CDR3 DNA reads TGTGCCAGCAGTGAATCAGGGAGCACAGATACGCAGTATTTT.

This rearrangement joins TRBV29-1 to TRBJ1-2; 7 positions match TRBD1. Germline V gene data show CDR1 as SQVTM and CDR2 as ANQGSEA. The CDR3 length is 14 residues. With 1 base clipped from V and 2 bases from J, the junction kept 4 bases outside the gene matches. The CDR3 coding sequence is TGCAGCGTTGAAGGTAGACAGGGAAACTATGGCTACACCTTC. Protein sequence: CSVEGRQGNYGYTF. The full variable domain, completed using reference TRBV29-1 and TRBJ1-2, is SAVISQKPSRDICQRGTSLTIQCQVDSQVTMMFWYRQQPGQSLTLIATANQGSEATYESGFVIDKFPISRPNLTFSTLTVSNMSPEDSSIYLCSVEGRQGNYGYTFGSGTRLTVV.

This chain uses TRBV29-1 with TRBJ1-1; D is ambiguous. V was trimmed by 2 bases and J by 0 bases, leaving 7 bases between them. The V gene's germline CDR1 is SQVTM and CDR2 ANQGSEA. The CDR3 is made up of 13 amino acids. As DNA, the CDR3 is TGCAGCGTTGAAAGGAGGATGAACACTGAAGCTTTCTTT. Its protein product is CSVERRMNTEAFF.

The chain joins TRBV7-6 to TRBJ1-5; D call uncertain. Germline V gene data show CDR1 as SGHVS and CDR2 as FNYEAQ. This CDR3 contains 13 residues. V shed 5 bases and J shed 5 bases, with 10 bases lying between them. The CDR3, as DNA: TGTGCCAGCAGCGAGGCGCCTCATCAGCCCCAGCATTTT. This gives the protein CASSEAPHQPQHF. Full variable domain (missing parts from reference TRBV7-6 and TRBJ1-5): GAGVSQSPRYKVTKRGQDVALRCDPISGHVSLYWYRQALGQGPEFLTYFNYEAQQDKSGLPNDRFSAERPEGSISTLTIQRTEQRDSAMYRCASSEAPHQPQHFGDGTRLSIL.

This clone has only a few counts. The chain combines TRBV5-4 with TRBJ1-1; 9 positions match TRBD1. The CDR3 is 13 residues long. Germline V lookup: CDR1 SGHNT, CDR2 YYREEE (reference sequence). With V trimmed by 0 bases and J by 6 bases, 0 bases remained unmatched. CDR3 nucleotide sequence: TGTGCCAGCAGCTTGGGGGACAGGGCTGAAGCTTTCTTT. Its protein product is CASSLGDRAEAFF.

This clone has more than one count but fewer than ten. The V and J genes are TRBV6-5 and TRBJ2-1, with D possibly being TRBD2 (7 bases). The ends were cut back, 2 bases at V and 6 bases at J, with 11 bases in the middle. The CDR3 is made up of 14 amino acids. Germline loops: CDR1 MNHEY, CDR2 SVGAGI. CDR3 loop: CASSYHREGNEQFF. The CDR3, as DNA: TGTGCCAGCAGTTACCACAGGGAGGGCAATGAGCAGTTCTTC.

On this clone: One end of the junction varies from germline; a read error may be responsible. This chain connects TRBV7-7 to TRBJ2-3, with a weak D call TRBD2 (6 bases). This CDR3 is 15 amino acids long. Germline loops: CDR1 SSHAT, CDR2 FNYEAQ (reference sequence). CDR3 nucleotides: TGTGCTAGCAGCTTTAGTAGCGGACTCACAGATACGCAGTATTTT. This gives the protein CASSFSSGLTDTQYF.

This clone showed up just once. CDR3 bases: TGTGCCAGTAGTAATACCGGGACTAGCGGGTTCAATGAGCAGTTCTTC. This sequence encodes CASSNTGTSGFNEQFF. This chain links TRBV19 with TRBJ2-1; 12 bases are a match to TRBD2. V shed 4 bases, J shed 6 bases, and the junction held 7 bases outside the gene matches. CDR1 and CDR2 (germline): LNHDA, SQIVND (reference sequence). CDR3 length equals 16 residues.